The rows below give T cell receptor beta chains drawn from one sample of a study of PD-1 blockade in mismatch repair-deficient tumors. Libraries were prepared by immunoSEQ multiplex PCR; TCRdb keeps only in-frame clonotypes and omits some of them. Among 40,000 to 65,000 clones listed, over 70% were seen once. The sequencing used peripheral blood, collected more than 19 weeks after starting pembrolizumab. All receptors come from an adult with mismatch repair-deficient cancer. Each CDR3 is given with its conserved first and last residue. Fields, in order: J gene, V gene, clone size, D gene, CDR3 DNA, CDR3 protein. D genes are given only for firm matches. Clone size is not always given. Where it is, it says once, few, many or a class for expanded clones.

TRBJ1-5,TRBV15,.,TRBD1,TGTGCCACCAGCAGGGACAGGCAGGACCATGATCAGCCCCAGCATTTT,CATSRDRQDHDQPQHF
TRBJ2-6,TRBV11-3,once,.,TGTGCCAGCAGCTTAGCACAACTGACAGGGGCCAACGTCCTGACTTTC,CASSLAQLTGANVLTF
TRBJ2-2,TRBV7-2,few,.,TGTGCCAGCAGCCTTGGACTGTCTAAGAGTACCGGGGAGCTGTTTTTT,CASSLGLSKSTGELFF
TRBJ1-2,TRBV6-1,.,.,TGTGCCAGCAGTGATAGCCTCATGCGGTATGGCTACACCTTC,CASSDSLMRYGYTF
TRBJ2-7,TRBV6-5,.,.,TGTGCCAGCAGTTACTCACCGGGCGCCTACGAGCAGTACTTC,CASSYSPGAYEQYF
TRBJ2-5,TRBV7-3,.,.,TGTGCCAGCAGCTTAGCTCGACAAGAGACCCAGTACTTC,CASSLARQETQYF
TRBJ2-5,TRBV19,.,.,TGTGCCAGTAGTATAGTACAGGGCGGAGAGACCCAGTACTTC,CASSIVQGGETQYF
TRBJ2-2,TRBV7-6,.,TRBD2,TGTGCCAGCAGCTTAAAACTAGCGGGAGATACCGGGGAGCTGTTTTTT,CASSLKLAGDTGELFF
TRBJ2-5,TRBV9,.,TRBD1,TGTGCCAGCAGCGTAACGGGGACAGGTCTCTTCGAGACCCAGTACTTC,CASSVTGTGLFETQYF
TRBJ2-1,TRBV7-3,.,TRBD2,TGTGCCAGCAGCCCGGGTGAACTAGCGGGAGGAATCAATGAGCAGTTCTTC,CASSPGELAGGINEQFF
TRBJ2-7,TRBV11-2,.,TRBD2,TGTGCCAGCAGCTTATTCGGACTAGCGGGAACCTACGAGCAGTACTTC,CASSLFGLAGTYEQYF
TRBJ1-4,TRBV28,.,.,TGTGCCAGCAGTTTTTCAGGAGCCTCAACTAATGAAAAACTGTTTTTT,CASSFSGASTNEKLFF
TRBJ1-1,TRBV12-5,.,.,TGTGCTAGTGGTCACCGGGCTGATCTTGAAGCTTTCTTT,CASGHRADLEAFF
TRBJ1-3,TRBV11-2,.,.,TGTGCCAGCAGCTTAGGTTTAAGCTCTGGAAACACCATATATTTT,CASSLGLSSGNTIYF
TRBJ2-3,TRBV6-7,.,.,TGTGCCAGCAGCGCCCGAGGGGGAACGCAGTATTTT,CASSARGGTQYF
TRBJ2-1,TRBV29-1,.,TRBD2,TGCAGCGTTGAGCGTCTAGCGGGAGAGACGAATGAGCAGTTCTTC,CSVERLAGETNEQFF
TRBJ2-4,TRBV23-1,.,.,TGCGCCACCGAGCGACTAGCCAAAAACATTCAGTACTTC,CATERLAKNIQYF
TRBJ2-7,TRBV29-1,once,.,TGCAGCGTTGTATCGACACCGCCCTACGAGCAGTACTTC,CSVVSTPPYEQYF
TRBJ1-2,TRBV5-1,.,.,TGCGCCAGCAGCTTGGAGACCTTTGCTGGCTACACCTTC,CASSLETFAGYTF
TRBJ2-1,TRBV11-2,.,TRBD2,TGTGCCAGCAGCTTTGGGACTAGCGGGACCTACAATGAGCAGTTCTTC,CASSFGTSGTYNEQFF
TRBJ2-5,TRBV6-5,once,.,TGTGCCATCGACTTAGGCCCCAGGCCGCAAGAGACCCAGTACTTC,CAIDLGPRPQETQYF
TRBJ1-1,TRBV5-1,.,TRBD1,TGCGCCAGCAGCTTGACCGGGACAGCGACGAACACTGAAGCTTTCTTT,CASSLTGTATNTEAFF
TRBJ2-5,TRBV11-3,.,TRBD2,TGTGCCAGCAGCTTAAACAGCGGGAGGCTCCAAGAGACCCAGTACTTC,CASSLNSGRLQETQYF
TRBJ2-7,TRBV5-1,.,.,TGCGCCAGCAGCTTAACCCGCACAGGCTACGAGCAGTACTTC,CASSLTRTGYEQYF
TRBJ1-2,TRBV5-4,.,TRBD1,TGTGCCAGCAGCTTGACGACAGGGAACTATGGCTACACCTTC,CASSLTTGNYGYTF
TRBJ2-7,TRBV30,.,.,TGTGCCTGGAGTGATGGGGCTTCCTACGAGCAGTACTTC,CAWSDGASYEQYF
TRBJ1-1,TRBV27,.,.,TGTGCCAGCAGTTTTGCAGGGAACACTGAAGCTTTCTTT,CASSFAGNTEAFF
TRBJ2-3,TRBV6-4,.,TRBD2,TGTGCCAGCAGATGGCGGACTAGCGGAGGCCCTTGGAGCACAGATACGCAGTATTTT,CASRWRTSGGPWSTDTQYF
TRBJ1-1,TRBV7-9,.,.,TGTGCCAGCAGCTTATCGAAGAACACTGAAGCTTTCTTT,CASSLSKNTEAFF
TRBJ2-1,TRBV9,.,TRBD1,TGTGCCAGCAGCGGAGGACAGGGATCCTACAATGAGCAGTTCTTC,CASSGGQGSYNEQFF
TRBJ2-1,TRBV7-9,.,.,TGTGCCAGCAGCTTAGTATTAGGGAGTAATGAGCAGTTCTTC,CASSLVLGSNEQFF
TRBJ1-5,TRBV19,.,TRBD1,TGTGCCAGTTCCACCCTTAATACAGGGGGTCAGCCCCAGCATTTT,CASSTLNTGGQPQHF
TRBJ1-1,TRBV7-9,.,TRBD1,TGTGCCAGCAGCCCAAGCTACCGTGGACAGGCGATAAACACTGAAGCTTTCTTT,CASSPSYRGQAINTEAFF
TRBJ2-7,TRBV5-6,few,.,TGTGCCAGCAGCTTCCGGGCTGTCTACGAGCAGTACTTC,CASSFRAVYEQYF
TRBJ2-1,TRBV4-1,.,.,TGCGCCAGCAGCCAAGATGAAGGGTGGAATGAGCAGTTCTTC,CASSQDEGWNEQFF
TRBJ2-7,TRBV29-1,.,.,TGCAGCGTTGTTGGCAGGGTTACCGAGCAGTACTTC,CSVVGRVTEQYF
TRBJ1-5,TRBV6-5,once,.,TGTGCCAGCAGTTACTCGTCGTTCCAGCATTTT,CASSYSSFQHF
TRBJ2-3,TRBV2,.,.,TGTGCCAGCCGCGAGCGGTCTAGCACAGATACGCAGTATTTT,CASRERSSTDTQYF
TRBJ2-3,TRBV5-1,.,.,TGCGCCAGCAGTTCAACCATTAGCACAGATACGCAGTATTTT,CASSSTISTDTQYF
TRBJ1-5,TRBV28,.,.,TGTGCCAGCAGTTTCTATGAGGGGGTTAGCAATCAGCCCCAGCATTTT,CASSFYEGVSNQPQHF
TRBJ1-4,TRBV7-2,.,.,TGTGCCAGCAGCCTAGGTGTACGTGAAAAACTGTTTTTT,CASSLGVREKLFF
TRBJ1-1,TRBV9,.,.,TGTGCCAGCAGCGCAGGGGAAGGGACCGGTGAAGCTTTCTTT,CASSAGEGTGEAFF
TRBJ2-7,TRBV27,.,.,TGTGCCAGCAGTTTGGAGGAGAGGAGCGAGCAGTACTTC,CASSLEERSEQYF
TRBJ2-1,TRBV7-2,once,TRBD1,TGTGCCAGCAGCTTAGCGCCGACAGGGGGCTCCTACAATGAGCAGTTCTTC,CASSLAPTGGSYNEQFF
TRBJ2-3,TRBV10-2,.,TRBD2,TGCGCCAGCAGGGAGCGGGAGGCTAGCACAGATACGCAGTATTTT,CASREREASTDTQYF
TRBJ2-1,TRBV4-1,.,.,TGCGCCAGCAGCCATAGCGGCGCCCACCCGACCTACAATGAGCAGTTCTTC,CASSHSGAHPTYNEQFF
TRBJ2-5,TRBV29-1,once,.,TGCAGCGTTGAAGAGACAGGCGGTGAGACCCAGTACTTC,CSVEETGGETQYF
TRBJ1-1,TRBV6-5,.,.,TGTGCCAGCAGTTACGACCGGAAGAACACTGAAGCTTTCTTT,CASSYDRKNTEAFF
TRBJ1-1,TRBV7-9,.,TRBD1,TGTGCCCCCAGGGGGGGGGAAAAGGGGAACACTGAAGCTTTCTTT,CAPRGGEKGNTEAFF